Described below is a single TCR beta chain sequence and its context. The target of this receptor is not known. Base qualities were left out, and no much larger clone turns up one base away. From the cysteine up to the phenylalanine, the CDR3 has a length of 13 residues. CDR3 DNA only is kept here, 39 bases in frame from base 1. The germline V gene (reference sequence) yields SEHNR for CDR1 and FQNEAQ for CDR2. Between the V and J ends, shortened by 2 bases and 6 bases respectively, the junction contains 10 bases. Each collaborating institution followed its own protocols to collect whole blood in K2EDTA tubes. Collaborator samples were shipped for TCRbeta analysis as frozen whole blood, isolated PBMCs, or DNA extracted from either sample type. The data were taken from a study of blood T cell repertoires in COVID-19 (dated by TCRdb to about 2020). Turning to the overall study: The collaborator samples originated in the United States, Italy and Spain and spanned the acute and convalescent phases of COVID-19. The material from the prospective study consisted of cDNA or gDNA derived from T cells, B-cell-depleted T cells, or PBMCs. Deeply sampled blood TCRbeta repertoires from subjects exposed to, actively infected with, or recovered from COVID-19 were included in the dataset. The repertoires were released in a freely available public database meant as a resource for research on the immune response to SARS-CoV-2. The samples were drawn from the first 160 participants of the ongoing ImmuneRACE study and from 1,200 or so subjects provided by 6 global collaborators. A de-identified subject ID, COVID-19 status, age in years and sex were almost always included in the sample metadata. Where HLA class I and class II types were available, the types were taken from metadata supplied by the sample provider, not from assay-based typing. Overall study results and their limits: How much clinical and demographic metadata was included differed by source and by participant, and the metadata was provided uncurated.

The immunoSEQ Assay, a bias-controlled multiplex PCR, was used to amplify TCRbeta CDR3 regions from genomic DNA. The authors processed their data as follows. Within the assay, amplification of reference gene primers was used to estimate how many nucleated cells each sample contained. To quantify the absolute abundance of each unique TCRbeta CDR3 rearrangement, sequence reads were collapsed and filtered. For each sample, productive Simpson clonality was calculated by taking the square root of Simpson's diversity index across productive rearrangements. TCRdb holds this immuneACCESS table with in-frame rearrangements only. Some clones are missing; in checked studies, unresolved V genes explain under half, and the rest has no known cause. Clone size and V and J calls were adopted from that table, with D and trimming inferred from the DNA. In this sample the table shows more than 95,000 clones, nearly 90% of which occur a single time. The ten largest clonotypes hold more than 0.9% of the sample.

The rearrangement combines TRBV7-9 with TRBJ1-2, with no D gene named confidently. The TCR sequence derives from a woman older than 75 with acute or convalescent COVID-19. Sequencing input: peripheral blood. The sequenced DNA: TGTGCCAGCAGCTTAACTCAGCGAAATGGCTACACCTTC. Its product reads: CASSLTQRNGYTF.